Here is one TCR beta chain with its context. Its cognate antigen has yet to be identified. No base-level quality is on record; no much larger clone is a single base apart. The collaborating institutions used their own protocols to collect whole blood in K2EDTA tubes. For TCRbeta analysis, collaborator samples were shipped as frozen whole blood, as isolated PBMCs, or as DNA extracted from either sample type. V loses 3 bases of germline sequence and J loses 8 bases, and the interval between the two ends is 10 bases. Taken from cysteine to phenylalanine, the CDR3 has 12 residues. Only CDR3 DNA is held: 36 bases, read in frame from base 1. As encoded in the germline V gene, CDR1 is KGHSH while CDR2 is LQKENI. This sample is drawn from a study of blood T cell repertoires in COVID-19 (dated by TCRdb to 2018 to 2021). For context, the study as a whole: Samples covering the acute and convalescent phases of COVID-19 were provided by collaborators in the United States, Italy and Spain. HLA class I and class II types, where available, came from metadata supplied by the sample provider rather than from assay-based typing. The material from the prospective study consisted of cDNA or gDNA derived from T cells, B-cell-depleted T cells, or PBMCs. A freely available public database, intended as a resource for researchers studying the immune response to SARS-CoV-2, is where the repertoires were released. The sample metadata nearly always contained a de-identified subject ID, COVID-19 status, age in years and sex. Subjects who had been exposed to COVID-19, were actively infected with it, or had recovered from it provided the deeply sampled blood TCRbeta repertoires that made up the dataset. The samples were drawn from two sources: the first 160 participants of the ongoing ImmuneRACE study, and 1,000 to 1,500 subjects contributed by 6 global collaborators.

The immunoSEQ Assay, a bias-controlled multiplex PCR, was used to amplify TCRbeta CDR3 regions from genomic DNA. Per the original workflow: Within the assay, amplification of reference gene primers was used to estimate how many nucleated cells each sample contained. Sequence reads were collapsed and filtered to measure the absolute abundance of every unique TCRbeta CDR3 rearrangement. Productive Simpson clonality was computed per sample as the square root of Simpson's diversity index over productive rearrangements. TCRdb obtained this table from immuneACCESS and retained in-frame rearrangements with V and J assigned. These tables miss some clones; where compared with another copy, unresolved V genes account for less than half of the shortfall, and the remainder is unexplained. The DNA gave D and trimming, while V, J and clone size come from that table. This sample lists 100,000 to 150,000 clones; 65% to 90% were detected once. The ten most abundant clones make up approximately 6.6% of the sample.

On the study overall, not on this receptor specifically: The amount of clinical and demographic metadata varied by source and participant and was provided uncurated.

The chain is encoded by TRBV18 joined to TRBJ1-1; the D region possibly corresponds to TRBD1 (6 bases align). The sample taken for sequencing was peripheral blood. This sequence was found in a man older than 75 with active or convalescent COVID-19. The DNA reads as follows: TGTGCCAGCTCACCCCAGGGGACCGAAGCTTTCTTT. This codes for CASSPQGTEAFF. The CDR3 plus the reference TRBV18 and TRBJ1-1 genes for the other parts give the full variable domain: NAGVMQNPRHLVRRRGQEARLRCSPMKGHSHVYWYRQLPEEGLKFMVYLQKENIIDESGMPKERFSAEFPKEGPSILRIQQVVRGDSAAYFCASSPQGTEAFFGQGTRLTVV.